The entry that follows covers one T cell receptor beta chain sequence. The sample holds a few counts of this clone. Its antigen remains unidentified. No base quality information exists; no much larger clone differs at one position. This sample is part of a study of T cell repertoires and Cas9 in healthy adults (dated by TCRdb to the late 2010s). Background on the whole study: Within the CD4 and CD8 compartments, SpCas9-reactive T cells were assessed for multi-effector potency, cytotoxicity and lineage determination. This study looked at whether people already carry T cell immunity to the Streptococcus pyogenes Cas9 nuclease (SpCas9), the enzyme used in CRISPR gene editing. Findings and caveats that apply to the study as a whole: Proliferation and function of SpCas9-reactive effector T cells were reported to be mitigated in vitro by SpCas9-reactive regulatory T cells.

V has 1 base trimmed and J has 6 bases trimmed; junction bases matching no gene number 5. CDR1 and CDR2 were assigned from the germline V gene as SGHDT and YYEEEE. The CDR3 covers 14 residues, taking in both the cysteine and the phenylalanine. The only DNA kept is the CDR3, 42 bases in frame from the first base. All of the donors in the study were healthy humans. The library came from the immunoSEQ multiplex PCR assay. TCRdb carries this immuneACCESS record with in-frame sequences only. Its versions omit some clonotypes, under half of them owing to an unresolved V gene in the studies checked, with the rest unexplained. This sample gives approximately 21,000 clones in total; roughly 90% of them show up just once. Of the sample, 0.69% falls within the top ten clones.

This clonotype was obtained from a human donor in good health. Sequencing was done on a sample of CD4+ effector T cells (CD127+, CD25-, CD137-, CD154-) from PBMCs; culture status not recorded. The chain employs TRBV5-6 and TRBJ2-3; a stretch of 7 junction bases matches TRBD2. The bases read TGTGCCAGCAGCTTGTACCGGGGGGTGGATACGCAGTATTTT. It encodes CASSLYRGVDTQYF.